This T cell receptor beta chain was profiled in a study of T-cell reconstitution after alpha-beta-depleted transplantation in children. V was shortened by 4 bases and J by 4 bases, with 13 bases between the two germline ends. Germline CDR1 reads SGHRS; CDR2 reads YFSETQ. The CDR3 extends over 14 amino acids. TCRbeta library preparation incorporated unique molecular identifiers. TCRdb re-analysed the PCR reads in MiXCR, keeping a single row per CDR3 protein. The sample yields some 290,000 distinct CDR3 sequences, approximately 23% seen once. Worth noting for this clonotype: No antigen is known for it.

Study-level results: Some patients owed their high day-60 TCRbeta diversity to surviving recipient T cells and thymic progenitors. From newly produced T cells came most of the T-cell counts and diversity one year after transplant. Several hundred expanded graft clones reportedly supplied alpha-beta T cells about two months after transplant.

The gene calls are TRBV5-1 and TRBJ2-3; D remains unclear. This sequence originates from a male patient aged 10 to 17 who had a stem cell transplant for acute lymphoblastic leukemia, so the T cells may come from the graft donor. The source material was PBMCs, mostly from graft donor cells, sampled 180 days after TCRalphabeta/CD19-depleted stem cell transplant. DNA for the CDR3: TGCGCCAGCAGCCCTAGGGCGAGAGCAGATACGCAGTATTTT. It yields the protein CASSPRARADTQYF.